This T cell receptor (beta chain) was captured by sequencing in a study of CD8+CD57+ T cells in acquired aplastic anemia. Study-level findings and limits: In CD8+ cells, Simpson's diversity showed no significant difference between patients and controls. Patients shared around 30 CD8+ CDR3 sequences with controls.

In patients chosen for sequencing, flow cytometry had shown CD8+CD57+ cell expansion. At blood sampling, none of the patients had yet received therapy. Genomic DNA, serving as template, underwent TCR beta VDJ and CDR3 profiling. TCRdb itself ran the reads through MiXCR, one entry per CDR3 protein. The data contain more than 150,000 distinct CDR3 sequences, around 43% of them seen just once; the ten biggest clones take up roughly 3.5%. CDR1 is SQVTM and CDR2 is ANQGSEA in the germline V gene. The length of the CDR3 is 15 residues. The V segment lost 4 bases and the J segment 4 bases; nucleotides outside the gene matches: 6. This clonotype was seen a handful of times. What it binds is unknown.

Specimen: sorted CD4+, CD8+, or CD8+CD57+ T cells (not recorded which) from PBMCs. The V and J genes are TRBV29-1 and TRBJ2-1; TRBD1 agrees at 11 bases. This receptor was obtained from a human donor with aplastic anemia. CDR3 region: CSVVRTGGAYNEQFF. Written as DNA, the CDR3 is TGCAGCGTTGTTCGGACAGGGGGCGCTTACAATGAGCAGTTCTTC.